These 11 T cell receptor beta chains share one sample of origin, sequenced in a study of post-analysis software for immune sequencing data. The TCR beta cDNA libraries contained unique molecular identifiers. MiXCR, run by TCRdb on the PCR reads, gives a single entry per CDR3 protein. The data show around 150,000 distinct CDR3 sequences, approximately 35% seen once. Sequenced here: blood, sampled after autologous hematopoietic stem cell transplantation. Receptor source: a girl aged 5 to 17 with multiple sclerosis.

The table lists this clonotype with a count of one. J is TRBJ1-4 and V is TRBV20-1, with unresolved D. CDR1 is DFQATT, CDR2 SNEGSKA, per germline (reference sequence). The length of the CDR3 is 14 residues. V was clipped by 3 bases and J by 3 bases, with 11 bases between them. DNA of the CDR3: TGCAGTGCTAGCGGAGGTGGGGCTAATGAAAAACTGTTTTTT. It codes for CSASGGGANEKLFF.

In this sample, this clonotype turned up a few times. The chain joins TRBV6-5 to TRBJ1-4, with D maybe TRBD1 (5 bases). This CDR3 has 16 residues. Trimming shortened V by 0 bases and J by 0 bases, and 8 bases separated the two germline ends. Germline-derived CDR1 and CDR2 are MNHEY and SVGAGI. CDR3 residues: CASSYSGVATNEKLFF. The CDR3 DNA is TGTGCCAGCAGTTACTCGGGGGTTGCAACTAATGAAAAACTGTTTTTT.

This clonotype was observed at least ten times. The CDR3 bases are TGCAGTGCTCCGGGGGGGACAGGGGGTTCCGAGCAGTACTTC. Protein product: CSAPGGTGGSEQYF. The gene calls are TRBV20-1 and TRBJ2-7, with 11 bases lining up with TRBD1. Germline assignment: CDR1 DFQATT and CDR2 SNEGSKA (reference sequence). CDR3 length: 14 residues. J gave up 6 bases and V 5 bases, and 9 bases lay outside the gene matches.

This clonotype came up a few times. DNA of the CDR3: TGTGCCAGCAGCTTAGCGGCCGCCTACGAGCAGTACTTC. This encodes CASSLAAAYEQYF. The V and J genes are TRBV7-3 and TRBJ2-7; unclear D gene. The CDR3 loop spans 13 amino acids. Trimming removed 2 bases at V and 2 bases at J, with 7 bases between. Germline CDR1 is SGHTA and CDR2 is FQGTGA.

V usage is TRBV6-1 and J usage is TRBJ2-3; TRBD1 aligns across 8 bases. Germline V gene data show CDR1 as MNHNS and CDR2 as SASEGT. The CDR3 loop spans 13 amino acids. V was pared by 3 bases and J by 6 bases, with 2 bases of the junction left unmatched. The CDR3 loop reads CASSDRGRDTQYF. In DNA, the CDR3 is TGTGCCAGCAGTGACAGGGGGCGGGATACGCAGTATTTT.

The chain recombines TRBV6-1 with TRBJ2-1; TRBD2 matches 8 bases. Germline CDR1 and CDR2: MNHNS and SASEGT. V gave up 2 bases and J gave up 1 base; unmatched junction bases: 7. The CDR3 has 17 residues. In DNA form, the CDR3 reads TGTGCCAGCAGTGAATCGCTTGGCGGGAGGTCCTACAATGAGCAGTTCTTC. Residues: CASSESLGGRSYNEQFF.

This clonotype was found a few times. The CDR3 here is CASSLRRFDEQFF. CDR3 nucleotides: TGTGCCAGCAGCTTAAGAAGGTTCGATGAGCAGTTCTTC. The chain has TRBV7-8 and TRBJ2-1; D gene uncertain. This CDR3 has 13 amino acids. The V end was cut by 2 bases, the J end by 8 bases, with 10 bases between. Looked up from germline, CDR1 is SGHVS and CDR2 is FQNEAQ.

The rearrangement links TRBV7-8 to TRBJ2-7; D gene unclear. V was clipped by 6 bases and J by 1 base, with 10 bases between them. Germline CDR1 reads SGHVS; CDR2 reads FQNEAQ. The CDR3 loop spans 13 amino acids. The CDR3 loop reads CASSFTRSYEQYF. In DNA form, the CDR3 reads TGTGCCAGCAGTTTCACTCGATCCTACGAGCAGTACTTC.

The J gene is TRBJ2-1, the V gene TRBV12-3 or TRBV12-4; 7 bases are shared with TRBD2. V shed 3 bases, J shed 5 bases, and the junction held 10 bases outside the gene matches. The CDR3 runs to 16 residues. CDR3 nucleotide sequence: TGTGCCAGCAGTTTTTCCGGGAGGCCGTCTAACAATGAGCAGTTCTTC. Translating it yields CASSFSGRPSNNEQFF.

The rearrangement joins TRBV13 to TRBJ2-5; D is possibly TRBD2 (7 bases). The J call could be wrong; TRBJ2-4 is a better fit for the DNA end. CDR1 is PRHDT and CDR2 is FYEKMQ in the germline V gene (reference sequence). The CDR3 runs 14 residues. The CDR3 loop is CASREGGDKNIQYF. DNA of the CDR3: TGTGCCAGCAGAGAAGGGGGGGACAAAAACATTCAGTACTTC.

This clonotype has just a few counts. V usage is TRBV3-1 and J usage is TRBJ1-2; 11 positions match TRBD1. The V gene's germline CDR1 is LGHDT and CDR2 YNNKEL (reference sequence). Germline trimming cut 3 bases from V and 5 bases from J; bases unmatched to any gene: 8. This CDR3 has 16 residues. CDR3 in amino acids: CASSQEDRGQRYGYTF. DNA for the CDR3: TGTGCCAGCAGCCAGGAGGACAGGGGGCAACGGTATGGCTACACCTTC.